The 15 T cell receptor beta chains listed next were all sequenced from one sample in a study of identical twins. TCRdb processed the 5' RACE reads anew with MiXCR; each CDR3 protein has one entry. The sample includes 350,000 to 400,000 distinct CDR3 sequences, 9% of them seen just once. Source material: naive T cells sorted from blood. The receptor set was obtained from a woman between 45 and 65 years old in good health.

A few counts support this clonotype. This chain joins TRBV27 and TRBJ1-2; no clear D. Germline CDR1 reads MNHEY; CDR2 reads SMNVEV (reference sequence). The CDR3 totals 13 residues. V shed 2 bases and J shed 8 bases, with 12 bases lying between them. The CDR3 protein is CASSLTPIGGYTF. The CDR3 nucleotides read TGTGCCAGCAGTTTAACGCCAATCGGCGGCTACACCTTC.

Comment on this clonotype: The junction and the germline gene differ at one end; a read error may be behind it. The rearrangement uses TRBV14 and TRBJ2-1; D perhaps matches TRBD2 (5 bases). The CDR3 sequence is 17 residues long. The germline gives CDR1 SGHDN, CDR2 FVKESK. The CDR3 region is CASCQVVLEGSYNEQFF. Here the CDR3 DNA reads TGTGCCAGCTGCCAAGTTGTGCTTGAGGGATCCTACAATGAGCAGTTCTTC.

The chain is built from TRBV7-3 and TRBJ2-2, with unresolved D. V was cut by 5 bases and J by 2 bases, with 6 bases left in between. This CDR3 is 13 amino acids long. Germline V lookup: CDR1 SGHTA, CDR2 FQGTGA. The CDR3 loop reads CASSVLNTGELFF. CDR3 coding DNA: TGTGCCAGCAGCGTTCTCAACACCGGGGAGCTGTTTTTT.

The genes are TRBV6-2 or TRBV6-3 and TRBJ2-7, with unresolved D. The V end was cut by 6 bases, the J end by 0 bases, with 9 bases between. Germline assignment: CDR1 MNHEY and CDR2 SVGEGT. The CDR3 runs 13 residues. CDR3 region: CASRAPFSYEQYV. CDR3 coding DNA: TGTGCCAGCAGGGCCCCTTTCTCCTACGAGCAGTACGTC.

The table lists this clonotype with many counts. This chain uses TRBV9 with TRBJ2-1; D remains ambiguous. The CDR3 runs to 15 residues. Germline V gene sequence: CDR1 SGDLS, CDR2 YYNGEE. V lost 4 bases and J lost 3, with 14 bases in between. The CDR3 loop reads CASSSVETGYNEQFF. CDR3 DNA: TGTGCCAGCAGCTCGGTAGAGACGGGCTACAATGAGCAGTTCTTC. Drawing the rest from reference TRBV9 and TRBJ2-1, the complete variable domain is DSGVTQTPKHLITATGQRVTLRCSPRSGDLSVYWYQQSLDQGLQFLIQYYNGEERAKGNILERFSAQQFPDLHSELNLSSLELGDSALYFCASSSVETGYNEQFFGPGTRLTVL.

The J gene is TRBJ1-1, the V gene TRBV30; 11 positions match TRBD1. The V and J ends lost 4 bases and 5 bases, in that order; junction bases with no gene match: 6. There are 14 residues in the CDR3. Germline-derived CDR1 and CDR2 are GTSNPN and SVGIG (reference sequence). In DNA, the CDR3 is TGTGCCTGGACTCTGGGACAGGGGGGAACTGAAGCTTTCTTT. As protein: CAWTLGQGGTEAFF.

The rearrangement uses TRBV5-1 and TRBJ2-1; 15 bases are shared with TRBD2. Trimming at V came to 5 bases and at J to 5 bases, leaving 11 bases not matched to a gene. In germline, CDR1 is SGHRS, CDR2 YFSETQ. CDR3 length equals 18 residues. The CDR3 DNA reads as TGCGCCAGCAGTCCCGGGACTAGCGGGAGGCCCTTCGACAATGAGCAGTTCTTC. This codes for CASSPGTSGRPFDNEQFF.

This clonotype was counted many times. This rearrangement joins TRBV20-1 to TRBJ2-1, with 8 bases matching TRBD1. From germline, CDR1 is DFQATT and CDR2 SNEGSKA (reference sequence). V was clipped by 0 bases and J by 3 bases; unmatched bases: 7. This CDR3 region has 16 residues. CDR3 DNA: TGCAGTGCTAGAGATACAGGGGGAGCCCGCTACAATGAGCAGTTCTTC. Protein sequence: CSARDTGGARYNEQFF.

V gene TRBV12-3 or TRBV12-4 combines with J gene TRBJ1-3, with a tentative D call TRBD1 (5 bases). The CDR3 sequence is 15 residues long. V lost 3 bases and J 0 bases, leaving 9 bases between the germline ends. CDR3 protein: CASSLWGLSGNTIYF. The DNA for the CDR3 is TGTGCCAGCAGTTTGTGGGGCCTCTCTGGAAACACCATATATTTT.

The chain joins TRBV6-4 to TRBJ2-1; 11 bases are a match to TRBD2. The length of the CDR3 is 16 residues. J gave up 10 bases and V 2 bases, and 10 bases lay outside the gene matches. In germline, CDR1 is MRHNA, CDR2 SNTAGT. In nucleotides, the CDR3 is TGTGCCAGCAGTGACAACATAGCGGGAGGGCCGCGAGAGCAGTTCTTC. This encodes CASSDNIAGGPREQFF.

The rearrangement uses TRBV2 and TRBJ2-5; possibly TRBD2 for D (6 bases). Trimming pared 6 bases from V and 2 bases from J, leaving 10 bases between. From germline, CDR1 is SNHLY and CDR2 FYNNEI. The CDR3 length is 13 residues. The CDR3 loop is CASRRDLQETQYF. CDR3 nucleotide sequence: TGTGCCAGCAGACGGGACTTACAAGAGACCCAGTACTTC.

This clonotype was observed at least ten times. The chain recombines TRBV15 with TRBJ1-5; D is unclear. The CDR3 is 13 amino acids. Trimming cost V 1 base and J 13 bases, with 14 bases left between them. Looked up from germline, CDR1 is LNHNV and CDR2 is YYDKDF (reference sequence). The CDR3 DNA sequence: TGTGCCACCAGCAGAGTTGGCTCACCGAGACAGCATTTT. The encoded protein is CATSRVGSPRQHF.

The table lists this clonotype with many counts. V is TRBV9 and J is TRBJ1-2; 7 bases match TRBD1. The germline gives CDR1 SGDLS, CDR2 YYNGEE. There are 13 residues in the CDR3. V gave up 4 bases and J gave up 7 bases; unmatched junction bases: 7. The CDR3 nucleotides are TGTGCCAGCAGCTATGACAGGGTCTCTGGCTACACCTTC. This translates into CASSYDRVSGYTF.

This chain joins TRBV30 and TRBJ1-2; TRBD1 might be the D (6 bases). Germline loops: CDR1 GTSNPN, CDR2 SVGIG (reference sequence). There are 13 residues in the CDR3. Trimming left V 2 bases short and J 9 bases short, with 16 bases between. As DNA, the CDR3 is TGTGCCTGGAGTTCATCGAGAGGGGGACGCTACACCTTC. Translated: CAWSSSRGGRYTF.

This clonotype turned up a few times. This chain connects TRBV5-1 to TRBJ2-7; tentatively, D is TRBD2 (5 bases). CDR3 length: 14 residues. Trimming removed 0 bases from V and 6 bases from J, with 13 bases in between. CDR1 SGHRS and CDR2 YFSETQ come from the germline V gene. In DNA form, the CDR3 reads TGCGCCAGCAGCTTGGCCGGAGGCATTGGCGAGCAGTACGTC. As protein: CASSLAGGIGEQYV.